This T cell receptor beta chain was obtained from a study of beta chain features in type 1 diabetes. This clone was seen only a few times. Of the isolated RNA, all was reverse transcribed, and so the sequenced material was expressed TCRB transcripts. Sequencing used immunoSEQ multiplex PCR; TCRdb keeps in-frame clones, though not all of them. The data show 150,000 to 180,000 clones, under 9.5% seen once. Sequenced material: central memory CD4+ T cells from blood. This clonotype was sampled from a man in his late teens or twenties in good health.

The CDR3 DNA is TGCAGCGTAGACGTCCTCATCGGGTATACGCAGTATTTT. Protein sequence: CSVDVLIGYTQYF. V usage is TRBV29-1 and J usage is TRBJ2-3; D ambiguous. Germline values: CDR1 SQVTM, CDR2 ANQGSEA. The CDR3 is 13 residues long. The V end was cut by 6 bases, the J end by 7 bases, with 17 bases between.